The rows below give T cell receptor beta chains drawn from one sample of a study of blood T cell repertoires in COVID-19. The table came from immunoSEQ multiplex PCR; TCRdb's copy has only in-frame clones and leaves some out. The sample consists of 200,000 to 250,000 clones, approximately 77% of them appearing once. The specimen was peripheral blood. These receptors were taken from a woman of 80 years or more with acute or convalescent COVID-19. Each CDR3 is given with its conserved first and last residue. The order of the fields is clone size, V gene, J gene, D gene, CDR3 DNA, CDR3 protein. A D gene is named only where the DNA matches it firmly. Rows may omit the clone size; those that give it use once, few, many or a size class.

>.|TRBV19|TRBJ2-5|TRBD2
TGTGCCAGTAGTCCCAATGGTGGCAGCGGGAAGACCCAGTACTTC
CASSPNGGSGKTQYF
>.|TRBV3-1/TRBV3-2|TRBJ1-5|.
TGTGCCAGCAGCCAAGGTGGGGCAGGGGCTCAGCCCCAGCATTTT
CASSQGGAGAQPQHF
>.|TRBV19|TRBJ1-5|.
TGTGCCAGTAATTATAGGCAGGCGATTAATCAGCCCCAGCATTTT
CASNYRQAINQPQHF
>.|TRBV6-5|TRBJ1-2|TRBD1
TGTGCCAGCAGTTACGGGGGGACAGGGGGCGTTGGTGGCTACACCTTC
CASSYGGTGGVGGYTF
>.|TRBV9|TRBJ2-1|.
TGTGCCAGCAGCGACCCCAATGGAGGACAGACCTACAATGAGCAGTTCTTC
CASSDPNGGQTYNEQFF
>.|TRBV7-8|TRBJ1-1|TRBD1
TGTGCCAGCACCGATCAAAAGGCGGGTTCTAACAGGGGGCAGGAAGCTTTCTTT
CASTDQKAGSNRGQEAFF
>.|TRBV10-3|TRBJ1-2|TRBD1
TGTGCCATCAGTGATGGGACAGCCTATGGCTACACCTTC
CAISDGTAYGYTF
>.|TRBV18|TRBJ1-2|TRBD1
TGTGCCAGCTCACAGGACAGGGGTTACTATGGCTACACCTTC
CASSQDRGYYGYTF
>.|TRBV18|TRBJ2-3|TRBD1
TGTGCCAGCTCACGCGATGGGACAGGGGATACGCAGTATTTT
CASSRDGTGDTQYF
>.|TRBV5-1|TRBJ1-2|TRBD1
TGCGCCAGCAGCCCGGGACAGGGAGGTAACTATGGCTACACCTTC
CASSPGQGGNYGYTF
>once|TRBV2|TRBJ2-1|.
TGTGCCAGCAGTGGATACAGGTACAATGAGCAGTTCTTC
CASSGYRYNEQFF
>.|TRBV7-7|TRBJ2-1|.
TGTGCCAGCAGCTTAGAGGGGGTGGGCTACAATGAGCAGTTCTTC
CASSLEGVGYNEQFF
>.|TRBV27|TRBJ1-1|.
TGTGCCAGCAGTTTACAGGAGGACACTGAAGCTTTCTTT
CASSLQEDTEAFF
>.|TRBV6-5|TRBJ1-2|.
TGTGCCACGGGTACAGGTCTCCAGGGGTATGGCTACACCTTC
CATGTGLQGYGYTF
>.|TRBV5-4|TRBJ2-1|TRBD2
TGTGCCAGCAGCTCCGCCGGGACTAGCGGGGCACATGAGCAGTTCTTC
CASSSAGTSGAHEQFF
>.|TRBV5-1|TRBJ2-1|.
TGCGCCAGCAGCCCGAGCTCCTACAATGAGCAGTTCTTC
CASSPSSYNEQFF
>.|TRBV18|TRBJ2-1|.
TGTGCCAGCTCACTATCAATAGACAATGAGCAGTTCTTC
CASSLSIDNEQFF
>.|TRBV7-9|TRBJ2-7|.
TGTGCCAGCAGCATGGACAGTTCAGGGCAGTACTTC
CASSMDSSGQYF
>few|TRBV7-7|TRBJ2-3|TRBD2
TGTGCCAGCAGCCCTAGCGGGGGGGGTACAGATACGCAGTATTTT
CASSPSGGGTDTQYF
>few|TRBV6-5|TRBJ1-1|.
TGTGCCAGCAGTTACTCGATAACAGGTATTAGGACTGAAGCTTTCTTT
CASSYSITGIRTEAFF
>.|TRBV5-1|TRBJ2-3|TRBD2
TGCGCCAGCAGCTTGGACGATAGCGGGGGGACCACAGATACGCAGTATTTT
CASSLDDSGGTTDTQYF
>.|TRBV6-6|TRBJ1-6|.
TGTGCCAGCACCCCCCTGCCGGGAACGGATAATTCACCCCTCCACTTT
CASTPLPGTDNSPLHF
>.|TRBV30|TRBJ2-7|.
TGTGCCTGGAGTGTACCCAGGCCACCCTACGAGCAGTACTTC
CAWSVPRPPYEQYF
>.|TRBV7-6|TRBJ1-1|.
TGTGCCAGCAGCTTAGGTACGACACGGGCTTTCTTT
CASSLGTTRAFF
>.|TRBV29-1|TRBJ2-1|.
TGCAGCGGGCGCGCGAGGGCCCTCTACAATGAGCAGTTCTTC
CSGRARALYNEQFF
>.|TRBV25-1|TRBJ2-7|TRBD1
TGTGCCAGTAGAGGGGACAGGGGCCAGAGGGGCGAGCAGTACTTC
CASRGDRGQRGEQYF
>.|TRBV4-1|TRBJ1-5|.
TGCGCCAGCAGCCCCCCAGCGTTTCAGCCCCAGCATTTT
CASSPPAFQPQHF
>.|TRBV3-1/TRBV3-2|TRBJ1-5|.
TGTGCCAGCAGCTTAAGAACCCCCTACAATCAGCCCCAGCATTTT
CASSLRTPYNQPQHF
>few|TRBV3-1/TRBV3-2|TRBJ1-2|.
TGTGCCAGCAGACTCAAGCTCGAATTGTACTTC
CASRLKLELYF
>.|TRBV5-8|TRBJ2-1|TRBD2
TGTGCCAGCAGCTTGTGGGGGGGTAGCGACAATGAGCAGTTCTTC
CASSLWGGSDNEQFF
>.|TRBV5-6|TRBJ2-2|.
TGTGCCAGCAGCTTGCTGTACAGTAAGACCGGGGAGCTGTTTTTT
CASSLLYSKTGELFF
>few|TRBV5-1|TRBJ2-3|.
TGCGCCAGCAGCTCTGACGGACACAACACAGATACGCAGTATTTT
CASSSDGHNTDTQYF
>.|TRBV6-6|TRBJ1-5|.
TGTGCCAGCAGACACCGAGGGATCAATCAGCCCCAGCATTTT
CASRHRGINQPQHF
>.|TRBV6-5|TRBJ1-2|.
TGTGCCAGCCTTCTAACTTCAGGGGCCTACTATGGCTACACCTTC
CASLLTSGAYYGYTF
>.|TRBV7-3|TRBJ2-2|.
TGTGCCAGCAGCCTCTCTTCCGCCGGGGAGCTGTTTTTT
CASSLSSAGELFF
>.|TRBV7-6|TRBJ2-1|TRBD2
TGTGCCAGCAGCAAGGAGGTAGCGGGGCCAAGAAGTTACAATGAGCAGTTCTTC
CASSKEVAGPRSYNEQFF
>.|TRBV2|TRBJ1-1|TRBD1
TGTGCCAGCCAGGGACAGGGGGACACTGAAGCTTTCTTT
CASQGQGDTEAFF
>once|TRBV20-1|TRBJ1-5|.
TGCAGTGCTAGAGATCGTGCGCGCCAGCATTTT
CSARDRARQHF
>.|TRBV29-1|TRBJ2-7|TRBD1
TGCAGCGCCATGATGGACAGGGGCTACGAGCAGTACTTC
CSAMMDRGYEQYF
>.|TRBV15|TRBJ2-3|.
TGTGCCACCAGCAGGACCGCGGGGGCCATCACAGATACGCAGTATTTT
CATSRTAGAITDTQYF
>.|TRBV5-1|TRBJ1-2|TRBD1
TGCGCCAGCAGCTTGACAGGGGTAGAGTATGGCTACACCTTC
CASSLTGVEYGYTF
>.|TRBV7-9|TRBJ1-1|.
TGTGCCAGCAGCCCCACAGGGTTGGGCACTGAAGCTTTCTTT
CASSPTGLGTEAFF
>.|TRBV5-1|TRBJ1-1|TRBD1
TGCGCCAGCAGCTCCGGACAGGGTCGATACACTGAAGCTTTCTTT
CASSSGQGRYTEAFF
>.|TRBV9|TRBJ1-6|.
TGTGCCAGCAGCGTAACGACAGAAAATTCACCCCTCCACTTT
CASSVTTENSPLHF
>.|TRBV5-6|TRBJ1-2|.
TGTGCCAGCAGCTTGAATATGGGGCTCGGCTATGGCTACACCTTC
CASSLNMGLGYGYTF
>.|TRBV27|TRBJ1-6|.
TGTGCCAGCAGTTCGGGGGGTTTTTCACCCCTCCACTTT
CASSSGGFSPLHF
>once|TRBV11-3|TRBJ2-5|TRBD2
TGTGCCAGCAGCTTAGTTACGGGACTAGCGTACCAAGAGACCCAGTACTTC
CASSLVTGLAYQETQYF
>.|TRBV7-2|TRBJ1-5|.
TGTGCCAGCAGTTACTCGTACAGCCGTGATCAGCCCCAGCATTTT
CASSYSYSRDQPQHF
>.|TRBV4-3|TRBJ1-2|.
TGCGCCAGCAGCCAAGATGCGAGTAGTCTGGGGAGGTATGGCTACACCTTC
CASSQDASSLGRYGYTF
>.|TRBV28|TRBJ2-2|.
TGTGCCAGCAGTTTCCCAGACATCCCCGCGACCGGGGAGCTGTTTTTT
CASSFPDIPATGELFF
>.|TRBV7-2|TRBJ1-5|.
TGTGCCAGCAGCCCTAGGACCCTTCTCGGGGGTAGCAATCAGCCCCAGCATTTT
CASSPRTLLGGSNQPQHF
>.|TRBV18|TRBJ2-2|TRBD1
TGTGCCAGCTCCCTCGGGACAGCGAACACCGGGGAGCTGTTTTTT
CASSLGTANTGELFF